This T cell receptor beta chain was retrieved from a study of blood T cell repertoires in COVID-19. Study summary: The United States, Italy and Spain provided the acute and convalescent COVID-19 samples. Sources were T cells, B-cell-depleted T cells, or PBMCs; the material itself was cDNA or gDNA.

The germline V gene encodes CDR1 MNHEY and CDR2 SMNVEV (reference sequence). The CDR3 runs 16 residues. Unmatched junction bases numbered 4, after V lost 2 bases and J lost 0 bases. Source study methods: Using reference gene primer amplification, nucleated cell counts were estimated. Some clones are missing from TCRdb's copy, which holds only in-frame ones; the method was immunoSEQ multiplex PCR. The DNA was the basis for D and trimming; V, J and clone size are from that table. The table records roughly 120,000 clones, more than 65% of them present only once. Sequenced: peripheral blood. The sequence was collected from a woman of 80 years or more with active or convalescent COVID-19. The chain employs TRBV27 and TRBJ2-3; 8 nucleotides agree with TRBD2. In nucleotides, the CDR3 is TGTGCCAGCAGTTTACTAGCGGGTGGGAGCACAGATACGCAGTATTTT. It yields the protein CASSLLAGGSTDTQYF.